Described below is a single T cell receptor beta chain sequence and its context. With 2 bases clipped from V and 5 bases from J, the junction kept 8 bases outside the gene matches. Per the germline V gene, CDR1 is SGHNT and CDR2 is YYREEE (reference sequence). The CDR3 is 17 residues long. Per the study methods: The assay estimated nucleated cells by amplifying reference gene primers. The assay was immunoSEQ multiplex PCR, and TCRdb's table has in-frame clones only and misses some. Clone size and the V and J calls come from that table; the DNA yielded D and trimming. The sample contains over 100,000 clones, about four fifths of which appear only once. This sample stems from a study of blood T cell repertoires in COVID-19. Whole-study context: Sites across the United States, Italy and Spain contributed samples from acute and convalescent COVID-19. PBMCs, B-cell-depleted T cells, or T cells provided the cDNA or gDNA that made up the material.

The material sequenced was peripheral blood. The sequence was collected from a man in his sixties with acute or convalescent COVID-19. The chain carries TRBV5-4 and TRBJ2-1, with 12 nucleotides matching TRBD2. The CDR3 here is CASSFRLAGDYNNEQFF. The CDR3 DNA follows: TGTGCCAGCAGCTTCCGACTAGCGGGAGACTACAACAATGAGCAGTTCTTC.